Reported below is one TCR beta chain. The sample is drawn from a study of shared clonotypes between healthy human individuals. The CDR3 has 17 amino acids. Germline CDR1 is LGHNA and CDR2 is YSLEER. Trimming cost V 4 bases and J 8 bases, with 23 bases left between them. Generated by immunoSEQ multiplex PCR, the TCRdb table keeps only in-frame clones and is missing some. This table holds about 450,000 clones, around 79% found once. This sequence originates from a woman between 40 and 50 years old in good health. Some clones in this sample may be carry-over from other donors' samples. The sequenced sample consisted of PBMCs. The genes are TRBV4-3 and TRBJ1-4, with a tentative D call TRBD1 (5 bases). CDR3 region: CASSPGLIERSGEKLFF. CDR3 nucleotide sequence: TGCGCCAGCAGCCCTGGATTAATAGAGAGGTCAGGGGAAAAACTGTTTTTT.